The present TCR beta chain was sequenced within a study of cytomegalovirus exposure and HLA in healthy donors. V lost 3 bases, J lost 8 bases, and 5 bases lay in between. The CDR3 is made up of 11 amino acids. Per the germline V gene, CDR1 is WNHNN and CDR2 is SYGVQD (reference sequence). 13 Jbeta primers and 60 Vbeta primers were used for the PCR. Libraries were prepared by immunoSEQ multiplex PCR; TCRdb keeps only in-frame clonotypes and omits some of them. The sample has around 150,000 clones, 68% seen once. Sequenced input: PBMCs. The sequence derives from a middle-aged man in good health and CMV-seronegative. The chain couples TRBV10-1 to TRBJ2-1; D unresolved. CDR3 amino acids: CASSDADEQFF. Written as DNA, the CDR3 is TGCGCCAGCAGTGATGCGGATGAGCAGTTCTTC.